This TCR beta chain was profiled in a study of control samples from healthy donors and cancer patients. The repertoire was sequenced with immunoSEQ multiplex PCR; TCRdb's copy has only in-frame clones and lacks some. Among over 80,000 clones, roughly four fifths were seen once, and the ten largest hold roughly 2%. The germline gives CDR1 DFQATT, CDR2 SNEGSKA (reference sequence). The CDR3 has 17 residues. V lost 3 bases to trimming and J lost 0 bases, with 17 bases between them. This rearrangement joins TRBV20-1 to TRBJ2-2, with D possibly being TRBD2 (7 bases). The specimen was blood. This clonotype originated in a man in his sixties in good health. The CDR3 DNA is TGCAGTGCTAGTCGTATAGGGGGGGCCTCGAACACCGGGGAGCTGTTTTTT. Amino acid sequence: CSASRIGGASNTGELFF.